This T cell receptor beta chain is drawn from a study of blood T cell repertoires in COVID-19. At the level of the study: Spain, Italy and the United States supplied samples that represented acute and convalescent COVID-19. In each case, the material was cDNA or gDNA derived from T cells, B-cell-depleted T cells, or PBMCs.

In the authors' workflow: Amplified reference gene primers provided the basis for estimating nucleated cell counts. The repertoire was sequenced with immunoSEQ multiplex PCR; TCRdb's copy has only in-frame clones and lacks some. Clonal size and the V and J genes are those of that table, whereas D and trimming came from the DNA. The top ten hold around 4.6% of the sample, which has 270,000 or so clones, roughly 89% seen once. The V end was cut by 1 base, the J end by 9 bases, with 10 bases between. Looked up from germline, CDR1 is KGHSH and CDR2 is LQKENI. The CDR3 is 13 amino acids. Input material: peripheral blood. This chain joins TRBV18 and TRBJ2-1; D perhaps matches TRBD1 (5 bases). This TCR derives from a middle-aged woman who had recovered from COVID-19. The CDR3 nucleotides read TGTGCCAGCTCACCACATCAGGGTGGTGAGCAGTTCTTC. This translates into CASSPHQGGEQFF.